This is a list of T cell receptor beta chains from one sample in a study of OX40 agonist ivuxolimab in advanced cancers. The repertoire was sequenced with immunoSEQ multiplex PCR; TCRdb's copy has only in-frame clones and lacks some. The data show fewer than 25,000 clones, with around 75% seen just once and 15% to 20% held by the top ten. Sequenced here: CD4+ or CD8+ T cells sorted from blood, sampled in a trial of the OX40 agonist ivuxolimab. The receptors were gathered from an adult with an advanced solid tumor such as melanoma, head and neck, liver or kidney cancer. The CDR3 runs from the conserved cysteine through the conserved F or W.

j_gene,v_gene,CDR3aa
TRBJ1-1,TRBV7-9,CASSLVLWGTEAFF
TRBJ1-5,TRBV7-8,CASSLSGRMGNQPQHF
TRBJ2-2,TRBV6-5,CASSEGRATGELFF
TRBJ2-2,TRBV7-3,CASSPGTGELFF
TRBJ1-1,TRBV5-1,CASSLTGLTEAFF
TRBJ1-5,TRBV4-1,CASSQDGQFTTQHF
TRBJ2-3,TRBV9,CASSPSYSGGAPDTQYF
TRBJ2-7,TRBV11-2,CASSLGVSSSYEQYF
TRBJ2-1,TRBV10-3,CAISRQSGGGQFF
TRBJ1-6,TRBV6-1,CASSEVEGWDSPLHF
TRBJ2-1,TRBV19,CASTGLAHNEQFF
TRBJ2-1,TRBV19,CASSSPLTSGGNNEQFF
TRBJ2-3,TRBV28,CASSFTPTSGGAGDTQYF
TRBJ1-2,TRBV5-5,CASSYRGYYGYTF
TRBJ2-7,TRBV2,CASRIAGAEQYF
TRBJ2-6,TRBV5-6,CASSTVGGSGANVLTF
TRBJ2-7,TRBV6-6,CASRDGTGFYEQYF
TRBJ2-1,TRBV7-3,CASSPGTGNEQFF
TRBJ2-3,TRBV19,CASKSTPLSSTDTQYF
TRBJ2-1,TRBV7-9,CASSAPGQRELYNEQFF
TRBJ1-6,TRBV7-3,CASSPVGPAGRSPLHF
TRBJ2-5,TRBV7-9,CASSPWGGLDLGQETQYF
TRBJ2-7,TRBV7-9,CASSLQGVSSYEQYF
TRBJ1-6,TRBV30,CAWGTGVSYNSPLHF
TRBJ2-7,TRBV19,CASSLRQGEQYF
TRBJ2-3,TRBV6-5,CASSYSAGVYTDTQYF
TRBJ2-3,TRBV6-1,CASSDSGMPQYF
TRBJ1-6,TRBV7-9,CASSPVGPAGRSPLHF
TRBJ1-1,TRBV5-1,CASSLWMENTEAFF
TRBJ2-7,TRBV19,CASKDRASYEQYF
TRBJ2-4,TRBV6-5,CASSYSRVGIQYF
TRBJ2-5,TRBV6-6,CASSYSKETQYF
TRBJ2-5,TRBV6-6,CASSYQETQYF
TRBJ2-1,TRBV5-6,CASSFRQGLMSGQFF
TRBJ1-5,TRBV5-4,CASSFVEPNQPQHF
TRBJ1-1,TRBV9,CASSVHQGAGTEAFF
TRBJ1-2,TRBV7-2,CASSGYQGAGYGYTF
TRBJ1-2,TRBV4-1,CASSQPGGQISFNYGYTF
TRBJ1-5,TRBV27,CASKPGTASNQPQHF
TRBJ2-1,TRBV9,CASSKDIGQFF
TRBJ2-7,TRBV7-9,CASSPQSSYEQYF
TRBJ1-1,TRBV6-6,CASSYWGSTEAFF
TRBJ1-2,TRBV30,CACNGQGPYGYTF
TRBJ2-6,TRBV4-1,CASSQDNLSGANVLTF
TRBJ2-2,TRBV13,CASSPRDRANTGELFF
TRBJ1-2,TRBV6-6,CAIGPESNYGYTF
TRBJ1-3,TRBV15,CATPRPGQGVRAGNTIYF
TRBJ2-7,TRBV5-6,CASSLGVSYEQYF
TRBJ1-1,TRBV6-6,CASSYADNTEAFF
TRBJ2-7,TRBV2,CASSEWRAGSSYEQYF
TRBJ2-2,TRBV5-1,CASSLEVQYANTGELFF
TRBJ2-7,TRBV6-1,CASSEGPQGSRYEQYF
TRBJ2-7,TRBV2,CASSEADRGSAYEQYF
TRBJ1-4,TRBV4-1,CASSQIGGREKLFF
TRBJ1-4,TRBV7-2,CASSPQDRTNEKLFF
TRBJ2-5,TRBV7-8,CASSSLRTASGGAGAQYF
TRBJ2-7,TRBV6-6,CASNSPGQGAYEQYF
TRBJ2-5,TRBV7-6,CASSSQGVGETQYF
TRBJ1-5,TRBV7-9,CASSQTGSLGPQHF
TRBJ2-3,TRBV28,CATSRPVMDTQYF